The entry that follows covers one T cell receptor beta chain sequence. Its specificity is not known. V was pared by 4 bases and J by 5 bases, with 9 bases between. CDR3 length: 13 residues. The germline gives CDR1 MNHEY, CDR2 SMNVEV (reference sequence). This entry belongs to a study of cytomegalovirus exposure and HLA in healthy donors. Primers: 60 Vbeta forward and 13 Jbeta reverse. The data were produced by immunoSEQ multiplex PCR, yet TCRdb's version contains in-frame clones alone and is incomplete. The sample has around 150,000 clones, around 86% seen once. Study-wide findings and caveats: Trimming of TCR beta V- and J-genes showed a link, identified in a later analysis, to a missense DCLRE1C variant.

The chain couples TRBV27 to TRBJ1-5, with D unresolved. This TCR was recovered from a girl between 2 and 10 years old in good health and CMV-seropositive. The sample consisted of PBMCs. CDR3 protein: CASSSQRDQPQHF. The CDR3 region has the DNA TGTGCCAGCAGTTCACAACGGGATCAGCCCCAGCATTTT.